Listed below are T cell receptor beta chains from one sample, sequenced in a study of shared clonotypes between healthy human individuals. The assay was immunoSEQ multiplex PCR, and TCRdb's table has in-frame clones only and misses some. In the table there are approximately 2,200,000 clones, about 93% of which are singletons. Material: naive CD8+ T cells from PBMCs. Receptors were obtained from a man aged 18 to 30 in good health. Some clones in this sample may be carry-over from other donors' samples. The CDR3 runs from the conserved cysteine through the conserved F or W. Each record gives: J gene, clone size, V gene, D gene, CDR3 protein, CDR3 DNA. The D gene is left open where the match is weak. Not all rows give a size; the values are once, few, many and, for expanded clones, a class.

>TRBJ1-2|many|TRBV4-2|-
CASSQGRGAGAGSGYTF
TGTGCCAGCAGCCAAGGCCGAGGAGCCGGGGCCGGGTCTGGCTACACCTTC
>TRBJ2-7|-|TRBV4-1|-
CASSQVRIGADRAYEQYF
TGCGCCAGCAGCCAAGTCCGGATCGGGGCCGACAGAGCCTACGAGCAGTACTTC
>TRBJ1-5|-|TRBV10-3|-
CAISPTGGNQPQHF
TGTGCCATCTCTCCAACTGGGGGCAATCAGCCCCAGCATTTT
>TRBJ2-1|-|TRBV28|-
CASSTDSRWGIDEQFF
TGTGCCAGCAGCACGGACTCTCGGTGGGGGATCGATGAGCAGTTCTTC
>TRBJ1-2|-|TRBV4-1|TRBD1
CASSFRRQGWNYGYTF
TGCGCCAGCAGCTTCCGAAGACAGGGCTGGAACTATGGCTACACCTTC
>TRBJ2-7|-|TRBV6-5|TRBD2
CASRELAGGPGEQYF
TGTGCCAGCAGAGAACTAGCGGGAGGGCCTGGGGAGCAGTACTTC
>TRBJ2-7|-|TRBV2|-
CASSGQDGLRPNEQYF
TGTGCCAGCAGTGGGCAGGACGGTCTGCGCCCCAACGAGCAGTACTTC
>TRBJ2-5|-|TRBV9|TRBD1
CASSPSGTGYETQYF
TGTGCCAGCAGCCCCAGCGGGACAGGGTACGAGACCCAGTACTTC
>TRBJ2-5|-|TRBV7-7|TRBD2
CASSLRLAGVRSETQYF
TGTGCCAGCAGCTTAAGACTAGCGGGAGTTCGTAGTGAGACCCAGTACTTC
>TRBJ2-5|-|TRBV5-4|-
CASSLGWGGGLETQYF
TGTGCCAGCAGCTTGGGCTGGGGAGGGGGGCTAGAGACCCAGTACTTC
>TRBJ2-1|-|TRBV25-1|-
CASSESNNEQFF
TGTGCCAGCAGTGAATCCAACAATGAGCAGTTCTTC
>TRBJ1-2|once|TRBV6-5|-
CASSYSGRNYGYTF
TGTGCCAGCAGTTACTCTGGCAGGAACTATGGCTACACCTTC
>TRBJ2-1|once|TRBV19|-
CASSGLQEQFF
TGTGCCAGTAGTGGTCTGCAGGAGCAGTTCTTC
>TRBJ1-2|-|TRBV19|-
CASSIPGSYGYTF
TGTGCCAGTAGTATTCCAGGGAGCTATGGCTACACCTTC
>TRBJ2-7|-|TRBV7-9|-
CASSLGPSNEQYF
TGTGCCAGCAGCTTAGGTCCGTCCAACGAGCAGTACTTC
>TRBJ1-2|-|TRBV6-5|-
CASAGRPRGLGYTF
TGTGCCAGCGCGGGGCGGCCCAGGGGACTTGGCTACACCTTC
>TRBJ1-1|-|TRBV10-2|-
CASSERGALTEAFF
TGCGCCAGCAGTGAACGGGGGGCGCTCACTGAAGCTTTCTTT
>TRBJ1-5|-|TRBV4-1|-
CASSQRSGLGNQPQHF
TGCGCCAGCAGCCAACGGTCGGGTTTGGGCAATCAGCCCCAGCATTTT
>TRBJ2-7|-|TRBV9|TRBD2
CASSVDGLAGDEQYF
TGTGCCAGCAGCGTAGATGGACTAGCGGGAGATGAGCAGTACTTC
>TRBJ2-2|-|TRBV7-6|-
CASSLADRWNTGELFF
TGTGCCAGCAGCTTAGCCGACAGGTGGAACACCGGGGAGCTGTTTTTT
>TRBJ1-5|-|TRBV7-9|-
CASATGVSGNQPQHF
TGTGCCAGCGCTACCGGTGTATCGGGCAATCAGCCCCAGCATTTT
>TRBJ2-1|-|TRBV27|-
CASRYGADEQFF
TGTGCCAGCAGATACGGGGCGGATGAGCAGTTCTTC
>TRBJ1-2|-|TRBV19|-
CASSPWDRGYTF
TGTGCCAGTAGTCCATGGGACCGTGGCTACACCTTC
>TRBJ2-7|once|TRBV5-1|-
CASSSPGNYEQYF
TGCGCCAGCAGCTCCCCCGGGAACTACGAGCAGTACTTC
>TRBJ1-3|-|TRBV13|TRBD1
CASRPWTGLPGNTIYF
TGTGCCAGCCGCCCCTGGACAGGGCTGCCTGGAAACACCATATATTTT
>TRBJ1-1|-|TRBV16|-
CASSQGQNTEAFF
TGTGCCAGCAGCCAAGGACAGAACACTGAAGCTTTCTTT
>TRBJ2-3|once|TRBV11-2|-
CASSLVSSDTQYF
TGTGCCAGCAGCTTAGTCAGTTCCGATACGCAGTATTTT
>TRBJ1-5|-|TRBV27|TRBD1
CASSPRGFDQPQHF
TGTGCCAGCAGTCCCAGGGGGTTCGATCAGCCCCAGCATTTT
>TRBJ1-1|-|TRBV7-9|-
CASSYGGTEAFF
TGTGCCAGCAGCTATGGGGGCACTGAAGCTTTCTTT
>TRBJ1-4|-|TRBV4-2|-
CASSQDWGRPNEKLFF
TGTGCCAGCAGCCAAGATTGGGGCAGGCCTAATGAAAAACTGTTTTTT
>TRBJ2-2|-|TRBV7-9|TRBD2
CASSEGLAGLNTGELFF
TGTGCCAGCAGCGAGGGACTAGCGGGGCTAAACACCGGGGAGCTGTTTTTT
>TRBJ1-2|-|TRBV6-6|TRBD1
CASSALPRDSIYGYTF
TGTGCCAGCAGCGCCCTACCCCGGGACAGTATCTATGGCTACACCTTC
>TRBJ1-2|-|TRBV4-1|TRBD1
CASSQERRTGDDYGYTF
TGCGCCAGCAGCCAAGAGAGACGGACAGGTGATGACTATGGCTACACCTTC
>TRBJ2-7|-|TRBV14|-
CASSPWDLNYEQYF
TGTGCCAGCAGCCCGTGGGATTTGAATTACGAGCAGTACTTC
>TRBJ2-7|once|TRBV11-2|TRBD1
CASSVTGGLYEQYF
TGTGCCAGCAGCGTTACAGGGGGACTCTACGAGCAGTACTTC
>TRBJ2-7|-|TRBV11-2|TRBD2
CASSFEGTSRTYEQYF
TGTGCCAGCAGCTTCGAAGGGACTAGCCGAACCTACGAGCAGTACTTC
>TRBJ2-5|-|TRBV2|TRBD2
CASRVSGDSGRDETQYF
TGTGCCAGCAGGGTCAGTGGTGATAGCGGGAGGGACGAGACCCAGTACTTC
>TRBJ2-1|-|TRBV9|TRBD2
CASSAGAGVQNEQFF
TGTGCCAGCAGCGCCGGTGCGGGAGTGCAAAATGAGCAGTTCTTC
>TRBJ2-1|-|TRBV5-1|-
CASSFWDGTYNEQFF
TGCGCCAGCAGCTTCTGGGACGGCACCTACAATGAGCAGTTCTTC
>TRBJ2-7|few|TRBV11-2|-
CASSLGNYEQYF
TGTGCCAGCAGCTTGGGGAACTACGAGCAGTACTTC
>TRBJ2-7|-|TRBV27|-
CASSLRGHEQYF
TGTGCCAGCAGTCTTCGGGGCCACGAGCAGTACTTC
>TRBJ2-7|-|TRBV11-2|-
CASSPSRGASSYEQYF
TGTGCCAGCAGCCCGTCCAGGGGCGCCAGCTCCTACGAGCAGTACTTC
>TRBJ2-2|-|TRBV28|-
CASRGWGLGTGELFF
TGTGCCAGCAGGGGCTGGGGTCTGGGCACCGGGGAGCTGTTTTTT
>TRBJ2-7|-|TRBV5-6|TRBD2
CASSGGLAGREQYF
TGTGCCAGCAGCGGAGGACTAGCGGGCCGCGAGCAGTACTTC
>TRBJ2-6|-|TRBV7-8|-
CASSWEEGPGANVLTF
TGTGCCAGCAGCTGGGAAGAGGGGCCTGGGGCCAACGTCCTGACTTTC
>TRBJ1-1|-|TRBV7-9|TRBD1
CASSSTRQGGSAFF
TGTGCCAGCAGCTCCACTCGACAGGGGGGTTCAGCTTTCTTT
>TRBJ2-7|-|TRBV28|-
CASSLFRGGLHEQYF
TGTGCCAGCAGTTTATTCCGAGGGGGTCTACACGAGCAGTACTTC
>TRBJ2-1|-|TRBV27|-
CASSPTTSYNEQFF
TGTGCCAGCAGCCCTACAACCAGTTACAATGAGCAGTTCTTC
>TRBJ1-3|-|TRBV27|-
CASSLQGSGNTIYF
TGTGCCAGCAGTTTGCAAGGCTCTGGAAACACCATATATTTT
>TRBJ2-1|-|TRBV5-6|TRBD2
CASSSPGLAIPNEQFF
TGTGCCAGCAGTTCTCCCGGACTAGCGATTCCCAATGAGCAGTTCTTC
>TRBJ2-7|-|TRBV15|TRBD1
CATSRDGTGTYEQYF
TGTGCCACCAGCAGAGATGGGACAGGGACCTACGAGCAGTACTTC
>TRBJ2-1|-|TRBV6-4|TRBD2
CASSFTSGRYNEQFF
TGTGCCAGCAGTTTCACTAGCGGAAGGTACAATGAGCAGTTCTTC
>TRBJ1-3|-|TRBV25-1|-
CASSELGFGNTIYF
TGTGCCAGCAGTGAATTAGGGTTCGGAAACACCATATATTTT
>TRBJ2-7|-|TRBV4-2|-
CASSQDLRTNYEQYF
TGTGCCAGCAGCCAAGATCTTAGGACCAACTACGAGCAGTACTTC
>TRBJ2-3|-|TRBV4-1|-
CASSQDGPGGTDTQYF
TGCGCCAGCAGCCAAGATGGCCCAGGGGGCACAGATACGCAGTATTTT